The 30 T cell receptor beta chains listed next were all sequenced from one sample in a study of T cells in Graves' hyperthyroidism and ophthalmopathy. RNA transcripts served as the template for amplifying TCR beta CDR3 regions. The primer set for the first-round RT-PCR of the TCR CDR3 was HTBI. TCRdb passed the multiplex PCR reads through MiXCR, listing each CDR3 protein once. The sample lists about 210,000 distinct CDR3 sequences; approximately 20% were seen once. The sequenced material came from blood. The receptors here all came from a middle-aged man with Graves' hyperthyroidism.

The chain is built from TRBV7-9 and TRBJ2-3, with 14 nucleotides matching TRBD2. The junction had 9 bases not matched to a gene; V was cut back by 5 bases and J by 8 bases. Germline loops: CDR1 SEHNR, CDR2 FQNEAQ (reference sequence). The CDR3 loop spans 16 amino acids. The CDR3 is CASSIRLAGGQGTQYF. In nucleotides, the CDR3 is TGTGCCAGCAGCATCCGACTAGCGGGGGGGCAAGGTACGCAGTATTTT.

This clonotype was seen ten or more times. The chain carries TRBV28 and TRBJ1-1; D gene unclear. Germline V CDR1 and CDR2: MDHEN, SYDVKM. The CDR3 is made up of 14 amino acids. Trimming cost V 6 bases and J 5 bases, with 16 bases left between them. The CDR3 DNA is TGTGCCAGCAGCCCGGATCCCCAAGGGACTGAAGCTTTCTTT. The encoded protein is CASSPDPQGTEAFF.

This chain uses TRBV19 with TRBJ2-1; 7 bases agree with TRBD2. The germline CDR1 and CDR2 sequences are LNHDA and SQIVND (reference sequence). This CDR3 has 16 residues. The trim removed 5 bases at V and 0 bases at J, leaving 7 bases unmatched. CDR3 residues: CASSASGGSSYNEQFF. The CDR3 region has the DNA TGTGCCAGTAGTGCGTCAGGCGGGAGCTCCTACAATGAGCAGTTCTTC.

This clonotype was seen many times. V and J are TRBV20-1 and TRBJ2-1; 8 positions match TRBD2. V lost 3 bases to trimming and J lost 7 bases; unmatched junction nucleotides: 14. There are 16 residues in the CDR3. Germline lookup yields CDR1 DFQATT and CDR2 SNEGSKA (reference sequence). In DNA form, the CDR3 reads TGCAGTGCTAGCTCCCCACTAGCGGACCCGCGGAATGAGCAGTTCTTC. This encodes CSASSPLADPRNEQFF.

This clonotype was recorded at least ten times. The V call is TRBV7-2, the J call TRBJ2-1, with D tentatively TRBD1 (6 bases). Germline lookup yields CDR1 SGHTA and CDR2 FQGNSA. The CDR3 is made up of 15 amino acids. V gave up 5 bases and J gave up 10 bases, with 21 bases separating them. CDR3 residues: CASSPSRGSLGEQFF. The CDR3 DNA reads TGTGCCAGCAGCCCATCCAGGGGATCGCTCGGGGAGCAGTTCTTC.

The J gene is TRBJ1-6, the V gene TRBV4-2; D is possibly TRBD1 (5 bases). CDR1 and CDR2 from the germline V gene are LGHNA and YNFKEQ. Deletions cut 1 base from V and 7 bases from J, with 14 bases between. This CDR3 comprises 16 residues. In nucleotides, the CDR3 is TGTGCCAGCAGCCAAGGTGGGACGGAAAGAAATTCACCCCTCCACTTT. Its translation: CASSQGGTERNSPLHF.

As for this clonotype: This clone may be a read error of a much larger clone one base away. V gene TRBV20-1 combines with J gene TRBJ1-4, with D maybe TRBD1 (5 bases). Germline values: CDR1 DFQATT, CDR2 SNEGSKA (reference sequence). CDR3 length: 14 amino acids. CDR3 sequence (DNA): TGCAGTGCTAGGGAGGGGCGTGCTAATGGAAAACTGTTTTTT. Amino acids: CSAREGRANGKLFF.

This sequence joins TRBV19 and TRBJ1-2; TRBD1 might be the D (5 bases). Germline V gene lookup returns CDR1 LNHDA and CDR2 SQIVND (reference sequence). This CDR3 comprises 12 residues. V was cut by 10 bases and J by 2 bases, with 11 bases left in between. The CDR3 protein is CATRDGNYGYTF. As DNA, the CDR3 is TGTGCCACCAGGGACGGAAACTATGGCTACACCTTC.

The gene calls are TRBV4-3 and TRBJ2-3; weak D call: TRBD2 (5 bases). The germline CDR1 and CDR2 sequences are LGHNA and YSLEER. V was pared by 4 bases and J by 2 bases, with 13 bases between. The CDR3 covers 15 residues. Here the CDR3 DNA reads TGCGCCAGCAGCCTGGGAGCTAGGGCCACAGATACGCAGTATTTT. Translated: CASSLGARATDTQYF.

In its sample, this clonotype was seen many times. The chain combines TRBV2 with TRBJ2-7; D gene ambiguous. In germline, CDR1 is SNHLY, CDR2 FYNNEI. CDR3 size: 12 residues. Trimming stripped 8 bases from V and 6 bases from J, with 14 bases between. The CDR3 region has the DNA TGTGCCAGCTGCCCCAGGTCGGGCGAGCAGTACTTC. As protein: CASCPRSGEQYF.

At least ten counts were recorded for this clonotype. The V and J genes are TRBV28 and TRBJ2-3, with D possibly matching TRBD1 (6 bases). From germline, CDR1 is MDHEN and CDR2 SYDVKM. V shed 3 bases and J shed 3 bases, with 10 bases lying between them. The CDR3 consists of 14 residues. As DNA, the CDR3 is TGTGCCAGCAGTTTCGGACAGATAACAGATACGCAGTATTTT. Its protein product is CASSFGQITDTQYF.

This clonotype was seen ten or more times. The V gene is TRBV20-1, the J gene TRBJ2-6; D ambiguous. The CDR3 spans 12 residues. CDR1 DFQATT and CDR2 SNEGSKA come from the germline V gene (reference sequence). V lost 6 bases to trimming and J lost 3 bases, with 6 bases between them. CDR3 sequence reads: CSAPIGANVLTF. The CDR3 nucleotides read TGCAGTGCGCCGATTGGGGCCAACGTCCTGACTTTC.

This clonotype appeared many times. V usage is TRBV5-1 and J usage is TRBJ1-1; TRBD1 might be the D (5 bases). V shed 2 bases and J shed 5 bases, with 10 bases lying between them. Per germline, CDR1 SGHRS and CDR2 YFSETQ. The CDR3 length is 13 residues. Here the CDR3 reads CASSLRGRTEAFF. CDR3 in DNA: TGCGCCAGCAGCTTAAGGGGACGGACTGAAGCTTTCTTT.

This clonotype was counted many times. The chain uses TRBV20-1 and TRBJ1-5; 10 nucleotides match TRBD1. CDR1 is DFQATT, CDR2 SNEGSKA, per germline (reference sequence). Trimming cost V 7 bases and J 6 bases; bases outside gene matches: 6. CDR3 length equals 13 residues. CDR3 coding DNA: TGCAGTGGCACGGGACAGGGGCGTCAGCCCCAGCATTTT. The encoded protein is CSGTGQGRQPQHF.

The chain has TRBV28 and TRBJ1-2; TRBD1 aligns across 7 bases. The CDR3 runs 14 residues. After removal of 3 bases from V and 4 bases from J, the junction contained 5 bases not matched to a gene. Per germline, CDR1 MDHEN and CDR2 SYDVKM. The CDR3 loop reads CASSLVQGSYGYTF. CDR3 bases: TGTGCCAGCAGTTTGGTACAGGGGTCCTATGGCTACACCTTC.

Many counts were recorded for this clonotype. The chain uses TRBV5-1 and TRBJ1-1; 8 bases map to TRBD1. The CDR3 is 15 residues long. In germline, CDR1 is SGHRS, CDR2 YFSETQ. Trimming removed 4 bases from V and 4 bases from J; junction bases left unmatched: 9. Here the CDR3 DNA reads TGCGCCAGCAGCCCTGACAGGGGCGGGGGCACTGAAGCTTTCTTT. This sequence encodes CASSPDRGGGTEAFF.

The sample holds many counts of this clonotype. The CDR3, as DNA: TGTGCCTGGAGTGTCAAAGGGGGCTACGAGCAGTACTTC. It encodes CAWSVKGGYEQYF. The V and J genes are TRBV30 and TRBJ2-7, with D possibly being TRBD1 (6 bases). Germline V gene lookup returns CDR1 GTSNPN and CDR2 SVGIG (reference sequence). The CDR3 covers 13 residues. The ends were cut back, 0 bases at V and 3 bases at J, with 9 bases in the middle.

This clonotype was counted many times. V usage is TRBV18 and J usage is TRBJ2-7; TRBD1 matches 7 bases. The V gene end was trimmed by 3 bases and the J gene end by 2 bases; junction bases not matched to a gene: 7. CDR3 length: 15 amino acids. Germline loops: CDR1 KGHSH, CDR2 LQKENI. CDR3 coding DNA: TGTGCCAGCTCACCTACGGGACAGTACGCCTACGAGCAGTACTTC. This translates into CASSPTGQYAYEQYF.

V gene TRBV5-4 combines with J gene TRBJ2-5, with D perhaps TRBD1 (5 bases). Trimming pared 6 bases from V and 2 bases from J, leaving 14 bases between. The CDR3 has 14 amino acids. The germline gives CDR1 SGHNT, CDR2 YYREEE (reference sequence). CDR3 in amino acids: CASTREGAQETQYF. As DNA, the CDR3 is TGTGCCAGCACCAGGGAAGGAGCACAAGAGACCCAGTACTTC.

The sample holds many counts of this clonotype. The chain recombines TRBV6-1 with TRBJ2-1; 8 bases fit TRBD1. Germline CDR1 and CDR2: MNHNS and SASEGT. The V and J ends lost 7 bases and 8 bases, in that order; junction bases with no gene match: 7. CDR3 length: 13 residues. DNA for the CDR3: TGTGCCAGCAAGTCGGGACAGGCCTATGAGCAGTTCTTC. This sequence encodes CASKSGQAYEQFF.

This clonotype was counted many times. V is TRBV30 and J is TRBJ2-7, with D maybe TRBD1 (5 bases). The CDR3 runs to 13 residues. Germline V lookup: CDR1 GTSNPN, CDR2 SVGIG (reference sequence). V was trimmed by 2 bases and J by 3 bases, leaving 11 bases between them. This chain's CDR3 is CAWSPNRHYEQYF. In nucleotides, the CDR3 is TGTGCCTGGAGTCCGAACAGGCACTACGAGCAGTACTTC.

This clonotype appeared many times. The genes are TRBV30 and TRBJ1-1; TRBD1 is a possible D gene (6 bases). The CDR3 is made up of 12 amino acids. The V and J ends lost 1 base and 7 bases respectively, with 10 bases between them. Looked up from germline, CDR1 is GTSNPN and CDR2 is SVGIG (reference sequence). The CDR3 is CAWSGRGGEAFF. DNA of the CDR3: TGTGCCTGGAGTGGCAGGGGAGGTGAAGCTTTCTTT.

J is TRBJ1-2 and V is TRBV20-1; D unresolved. The CDR3 length is 8 residues. Trimming stripped 6 bases from V and 10 bases from J, with 6 bases between. Germline-derived CDR1 and CDR2 are DFQATT and SNEGSKA (reference sequence). This CDR3 is CSAPSYTF. CDR3 in DNA: TGCAGTGCCCCATCCTACACCTTC.

In this sample, this clonotype turned up many times. The V gene is TRBV10-3, the J gene TRBJ1-5, with 7 nucleotides matching TRBD1. In germline, CDR1 is ENHRY, CDR2 SYGVKD. Germline trimming cut 2 bases from V and 7 bases from J; bases unmatched to any gene: 8. This CDR3 has 15 residues. CDR3 nucleotides: TGTGCCATCAGTGAGCATTACGACAGGGCCCAGCCCCAGCATTTT. Protein: CAISEHYDRAQPQHF.

This clonotype has a handful of counts. CDR3 region: CASSLLGQGNSPLHF. In DNA, the CDR3 is TGTGCCAGCAGCTTGCTAGGACAGGGTAATTCACCCCTCCACTTT. V usage is TRBV5-6 and J usage is TRBJ1-6, with TRBD1 identical over 8 bases. The CDR3 extends over 15 amino acids. CDR1 is SGHDT, CDR2 YYEEEE, per germline. V gave up 1 base and J gave up 6 bases; unmatched junction bases: 3. The full variable domain, completed using reference TRBV5-6 and TRBJ1-6, is DAGVTQSPTHLIKTRGQQVTLRCSPKSGHDTVSWYQQALGQGPQFIFQYYEEEERQRGNFPDRFSGHQFPNYSSELNVNALLLGDSALYLCASSLLGQGNSPLHFGNGTRLTVT.

The chain couples TRBV6-2 or TRBV6-3 to TRBJ1-4; D is unresolved. This CDR3 has 15 amino acids. V gave up 0 bases and J gave up 4 bases, with 9 bases separating them. Germline-derived CDR1 and CDR2 are MNHEY and SVGEGT. This chain's CDR3 is CASSYSSGFNEKLFF. The CDR3, as DNA: TGTGCCAGCAGTTACTCTTCGGGGTTTAATGAAAAACTGTTTTTT.

The sample holds many counts of this clonotype. The genes are TRBV28 and TRBJ2-5; weak D call: TRBD1 (6 bases). This CDR3 is built from 15 residues. CDR1 is MDHEN and CDR2 is SYDVKM in the germline V gene. Trimming pared 4 bases from V and 1 base from J, leaving 13 bases between. CDR3: CASSSRDKLQETQYF. The CDR3 region has the DNA TGTGCCAGCAGTTCCCGGGACAAACTCCAAGAGACCCAGTACTTC.

The sample holds many counts of this clonotype. This rearrangement joins TRBV28 to TRBJ2-6, with D perhaps assigned TRBD1 or TRBD2 (5 bases each). V was pared by 1 base and J by 0 bases, with 16 bases between. The CDR3 length is 19 residues. Per the germline V gene, CDR1 is MDHEN and CDR2 is SYDVKM. The CDR3 DNA sequence: TGTGCCAGCAGTTTATCCGGGGCTAATATACTCTCTGGGGCCAACGTCCTGACTTTC. It is translated as CASSLSGANILSGANVLTF.

This clonotype was seen more than once but under ten times. The chain has TRBV15 and TRBJ2-7, with D hard to call. The V gene's germline CDR1 is LNHNV and CDR2 YYDKDF (reference sequence). CDR3 length: 13 residues. The germline V and J ends were trimmed by 4 bases and 2 bases, with 9 bases remaining between them. CDR3 in DNA: TGTGCCACCAGCATAAGGCAGACCTACGAGCAGTACTTC. Amino acid sequence: CATSIRQTYEQYF.

This chain uses TRBV4-2 with TRBJ2-7; TRBD1 matches 8 bases. Trimming cost V 4 bases and J 3 bases; bases outside gene matches: 5. The germline V gene encodes CDR1 LGHNA and CDR2 YNFKEQ. This CDR3 contains 14 residues. CDR3 sequence reads: CASSPRTGHYEQYF. The CDR3 DNA reads TGTGCCAGCAGCCCCCGGACAGGGCACTACGAGCAGTACTTC.